Below, 25 T cell receptor beta chains from the same sample are listed, as sequenced in a study of T cell repertoires in cytomegalovirus infection. Via MiXCR, TCRdb re-called the reads, giving one row per CDR3 protein. The data contain 300,000 or so distinct CDR3 sequences, about 9.2% of them singletons. Input material: PBMCs. The receptors derive from a human donor in good health (CMV status not recorded). Some clones in this sample may be carry-over from other donors' samples.

This clonotype was detected many times. The J gene is TRBJ2-7, the V gene TRBV7-3; D is undetermined. V gave up 3 bases and J gave up 2 bases, with 11 bases separating them. CDR1 and CDR2 (germline): SGHTA, FQGTGA. The CDR3 sequence is 14 residues long. The CDR3 sequence is CASSFLSGPYEQYV. The CDR3 bases are TGTGCCAGCAGCTTTCTTTCCGGTCCCTACGAGCAGTACGTC.

This clonotype was recorded many times. This sequence joins TRBV5-4 and TRBJ2-7; the match to TRBD1 covers 9 bases. CDR1 is SGHNT, CDR2 YYREEE, per germline (reference sequence). The trim removed 10 bases at V and 3 bases at J, leaving 14 bases unmatched. This CDR3 spans 15 amino acids. The CDR3 DNA reads as TGTGCCGGATGGAGGACAGGGGAAATATTCTACGAGCAGTACTTC. It translates to CAGWRTGEIFYEQYF.

This clonotype was observed many times. This chain connects TRBV6-2 or TRBV6-3 to TRBJ2-7; 7 bases align to TRBD2. Losses at the gene ends were 7 bases for V and 3 bases for J; bases not matched to a gene: 9. The CDR3 has 14 amino acids. Per the germline V gene, CDR1 is MNHEY and CDR2 is SVGEGT. CDR3 DNA sequence: TGTGCCAGCACCACACGGCGGGAGAGCTACGAGCAGTACGTC. Protein: CASTTRRESYEQYV.

The V gene is TRBV10-3, the J gene TRBJ1-4, with D tentatively TRBD1 (6 bases). V gave up 5 bases and J gave up 5 bases, with 15 bases separating them. The CDR3 extends over 15 amino acids. Germline V lookup: CDR1 ENHRY, CDR2 SYGVKD. CDR3 bases: TGTGCCATCAGTCCGGGACACACTGGGAATGAAAAACTGTTTTTT. It codes for CAISPGHTGNEKLFF.

The gene calls are TRBV29-1 and TRBJ1-1; D remains unclear. The germline V gene has CDR1 SQVTM and CDR2 ANQGSEA. V lost 6 bases to trimming and J lost 5 bases, with 19 bases between them. The CDR3 loop spans 14 amino acids. CDR3 loop: CSVPAKARGTEAFF. For the CDR3, the DNA is TGCAGCGTCCCAGCGAAGGCCCGCGGGACTGAAGCTTTCTTT.

This clonotype came up many times. The chain couples TRBV20-1 to TRBJ2-3; D might be TRBD2 (6 bases). The CDR3 is made up of 15 amino acids. V lost 0 bases to trimming and J lost 3 bases, with 13 bases between them. The V gene's germline CDR1 is DFQATT and CDR2 SNEGSKA (reference sequence). The chain's CDR3 is CSAREVLGGTDTQYF. CDR3 DNA sequence: TGCAGTGCTAGAGAGGTTTTAGGAGGGACAGATACGCAGTATTTT.

This clonotype has a count of ten or more. The chain has TRBV12-3 or TRBV12-4 and TRBJ1-5; the D is unclear. The CDR3 covers 13 residues. V dropped 6 bases and J dropped 7 bases, with 13 bases sitting between them. The CDR3 sequence: CASSPAGLQPQHF. DNA of the CDR3: TGTGCCAGCAGCCCCGCAGGATTACAGCCCCAGCATTTT.

This clonotype was picked up many times. This chain connects TRBV18 to TRBJ1-1; TRBD1 is a possible D gene (6 bases). The CDR3 runs to 14 residues. The V end lost 4 bases, the J end lost 1 base, and 10 bases lay between the germline ends. CDR1 and CDR2 from the germline V gene are KGHSH and LQKENI. The CDR3: CASSLQDRNTEAFF. Here the CDR3 DNA reads TGTGCCAGCTCACTCCAGGACAGGAACACTGAAGCTTTCTTT.

This clonotype was counted between two and nine times. This chain connects TRBV25-1 to TRBJ1-1; TRBD1 is a possible D gene (5 bases). V lost 4 bases and J lost 11, with 11 bases in between. Germline V CDR1 and CDR2: MGHDK, SYGVNS. This CDR3 has 11 amino acids. The CDR3 DNA reads TGTGCCAGCAGTGTTGGGGCCCATGCTTTCTTT. Protein sequence: CASSVGAHAFF.

This clonotype was seen many times. This chain joins TRBV28 and TRBJ1-6; a possible D gene is TRBD1 (5 bases). The germline gives CDR1 MDHEN, CDR2 SYDVKM. The germline V and J ends were trimmed by 6 bases and 10 bases, with 19 bases remaining between them. This CDR3 is 15 amino acids long. CDR3 DNA: TGTGCCAGCAGGGACCTAGGCACCGGGGGATCACCCCTCCACTTT. Amino acid sequence: CASRDLGTGGSPLHF. Full variable domain (remainder filled in from reference TRBV28 and TRBJ1-6): DVKVTQSSRYLVKRTGEKVFLECVQDMDHENMFWYRQDPGLGLRLIYFSYDVKMKEKGDIPEGYSVSREKKERFSLILESASTNQTSMYLCASRDLGTGGSPLHFGNGTRLTVT.

This sequence joins TRBV20-1 and TRBJ2-6; a possible D gene is TRBD2 (6 bases). V lost 2 bases, J lost 2 bases, and 10 bases lay in between. In germline, CDR1 is DFQATT, CDR2 SNEGSKA (reference sequence). The length of the CDR3 is 15 residues. DNA of the CDR3: TGCAGTGCTAGACCTTGGGGGGCTGGGGCCAACGTCCTGACTTTC. The encoded protein is CSARPWGAGANVLTF.

At least ten counts were recorded for this clonotype. The chain uses TRBV20-1 and TRBJ2-1; weak D call: TRBD1 (6 bases). Germline CDR1 DFQATT, CDR2 SNEGSKA (reference sequence). The germline V and J ends were trimmed by 3 bases and 3 bases, with 9 bases remaining between them. CDR3 length equals 13 residues. CDR3 region: CSARTGGYNEQFF. The CDR3 DNA follows: TGCAGTGCTAGGACAGGTGGCTACAATGAGCAGTTCTTC.

This clonotype appeared many times. The rearrangement uses TRBV6-2 or TRBV6-3 and TRBJ2-2; the match to TRBD1 covers 7 bases. Germline CDR1 MNHEY, CDR2 SVGEGT. V shed 4 bases, J shed 5 bases, and the junction held 7 bases outside the gene matches. The CDR3 is made up of 15 amino acids. CDR3: CASSSGGQGTGELFF. The CDR3 nucleotides read TGTGCCAGCAGTTCAGGGGGTCAGGGGACCGGGGAGCTGTTTTTT.

This clonotype appeared many times. The CDR3 loop reads CASSFKSGQGILGGETQYF. The CDR3 bases are TGTGCCAGCAGCTTTAAATCGGGACAGGGTATTCTTGGGGGGGAGACCCAGTACTTC. V is TRBV7-2 and J is TRBJ2-5; 9 bases map to TRBD1. Per germline, CDR1 SGHTA and CDR2 FQGNSA. This CDR3 has 19 amino acids. Germline trimming cut 3 bases from V and 5 bases from J; bases unmatched to any gene: 19. Based on the CDR3 plus reference TRBV7-2 and TRBJ2-5, the full variable domain is GAGVSQSPSNKVTEKGKDVELRCDPISGHTALYWYRQSLGQGLEFLIYFQGNSAPDKSGLPSDRFSAERTGGSVSTLTIQRTQQEDSAVYLCASSFKSGQGILGGETQYFGPGTRLLVL.

This clonotype was counted ten times or more. The chain combines TRBV12-3 or TRBV12-4 with TRBJ1-1; no definite D call. V lost 5 bases and J lost 5, with 12 bases in between. This CDR3 is 13 amino acids long. The CDR3 DNA reads TGTGCCAGCAGTCCTGGAGGGAAAACTGAAGCTTTCTTT. Its protein is CASSPGGKTEAFF.

This clonotype has ten or more counts. This sequence joins TRBV28 and TRBJ2-2; 9 positions agree with TRBD2. V shed 5 bases and J 0 bases; nucleotides not matched to a gene: 4. Germline V CDR1 and CDR2: MDHEN, SYDVKM. CDR3 length: 16 amino acids. The CDR3 DNA is TGTGCCAGCAGTATTAGCGGGGGAACGAACACCGGGGAGCTGTTTTTT. Translating it yields CASSISGGTNTGELFF.

This clonotype appeared many times. The V gene is TRBV11-3, the J gene TRBJ2-2, with D possibly TRBD1 on 6 matching bases. The CDR3 spans 22 residues. V was shortened by 5 bases and J by 4 bases, with 35 bases between the two germline ends. From germline, CDR1 is SGHNT and CDR2 YENEEA. The CDR3 sequence: CASSDYRGIWSDGKRGTGELFF. The CDR3 bases are TGTGCCAGCAGCGATTATAGGGGGATCTGGTCCGACGGGAAACGGGGCACCGGGGAGCTGTTTTTT.

The rearrangement links TRBV11-2 to TRBJ2-1; D may match TRBD1 or TRBD2 (5 bases each). Per germline, CDR1 SGHAT and CDR2 FQNNGV. V shed 3 bases and J shed 7 bases, with 13 bases lying between them. This CDR3 is built from 14 residues. The CDR3 spells CASSLAGADNEQFF. CDR3 bases: TGTGCCAGCAGCTTGGCCGGGGCCGATAATGAGCAGTTCTTC.

This clonotype has a count of ten or more. This chain connects TRBV29-1 to TRBJ1-1; D gene uncertain. CDR3 length: 14 residues. Looked up from germline, CDR1 is SQVTM and CDR2 is ANQGSEA. Trimming shortened V by 5 bases and J by 1 base, and 14 bases separated the two germline ends. CDR3 nucleotide sequence: TGCAGCGTTCATTCAGGACCGTCGAACACTGAAGCTTTCTTT. The encoded protein is CSVHSGPSNTEAFF. Using reference TRBV29-1 and TRBJ1-1 for the parts outside the CDR3, the full variable domain is SAVISQKPSRDICQRGTSLTIQCQVDSQVTMMFWYRQQPGQSLTLIATANQGSEATYESGFVIDKFPISRPNLTFSTLTVSNMSPEDSSIYLCSVHSGPSNTEAFFGQGTRLTVV.

This clonotype was detected a few times. The chain carries TRBV7-2 and TRBJ1-1; TRBD1 agrees at 7 bases. The J segment lost 7 bases and the V segment lost 5 bases, leaving 13 bases of the junction unmatched. CDR1 is SGHTA and CDR2 is FQGNSA in the germline V gene. CDR3 length equals 15 residues. DNA of the CDR3: TGTGCCAGCAGCCATACTGGACAGGTATCTGGTGAAGCTTTCTTT. This translates into CASSHTGQVSGEAFF.

CDR3 loop: CASSIDEGLPGQPQHF. For the CDR3, the DNA is TGTGCCAGTAGTATAGACGAGGGCCTGCCTGGTCAGCCCCAGCATTTT. The chain carries TRBV19 and TRBJ1-5; the D is unclear. V was shortened by 0 bases and J by 6 bases, with 15 bases between the two germline ends. CDR1 is LNHDA, CDR2 SQIVND, per germline (reference sequence). The CDR3 totals 16 residues.

The chain couples TRBV6-6 to TRBJ2-2; 7 nucleotides align to TRBD1. V trimming: 5 bases; J trimming: 2 bases; junction bases outside the gene matches: 8. The CDR3 has 16 residues. Germline V CDR1 and CDR2: MNHNY, SVGAGI (reference sequence). CDR3 DNA: TGTGCCAGCAGTCAAAGACAGGGAATAAACACCGGGGAGCTGTTTTTT. This encodes CASSQRQGINTGELFF.

This clonotype was picked up a small number of times. This chain connects TRBV20-1 to TRBJ1-5; 8 positions match TRBD1. The length of the CDR3 is 14 residues. Germline V gives CDR1 DFQATT, CDR2 SNEGSKA (reference sequence). V was clipped by 5 bases and J by 1 base; unmatched bases: 4. CDR3: CSASDRGSNQPQHF. The DNA for the CDR3 is TGCAGTGCTTCTGACAGGGGAAGCAATCAGCCCCAGCATTTT.

This clonotype was seen repeatedly, ten times or more. The V call is TRBV7-9, the J call TRBJ1-5, with a weak D call TRBD1 (5 bases). The CDR3 contains 13 residues. Between the trimmed V and J ends, which lost 7 bases and 3 bases, there was a span of 10 bases. CDR1 and CDR2 from the germline V gene are SEHNR and FQNEAQ (reference sequence). The CDR3: CASTQGDNQPQHF. In nucleotides, the CDR3 is TGTGCCAGCACCCAGGGCGACAATCAGCCCCAGCATTTT.

This clonotype was detected many times. The chain recombines TRBV6-1 with TRBJ1-6, with D hard to call. The CDR3 sequence is 13 residues long. Trimming shortened V by 7 bases and J by 7 bases, and 11 bases separated the two germline ends. CDR1 and CDR2 from the germline V gene are MNHNS and SASEGT. The CDR3 DNA follows: TGTGCCAGCATTTCCTACTTAAATTCACCCCTCCACTTT. It specifies CASISYLNSPLHF.